Listed below are T cell receptor beta chains from one sample, sequenced in a study of T cells in Graves' hyperthyroidism and ophthalmopathy. TCRdb re-called the multiplex PCR reads through MiXCR, storing one row per CDR3 protein. The sample contains about 560,000 distinct CDR3 sequences, approximately 15% of which appear only once. Material for sequencing was blood. The receptor set was obtained from a woman in her thirties or forties with Graves' hyperthyroidism. The CDR3 runs from the conserved cysteine through the conserved F or W. Each record gives: D gene, J gene, clone size, CDR3 length, V gene, CDR3 DNA, CDR3 protein. The D gene is left open where the match is weak. For some rows the clone size is stated as once, few or many, or as a class when expanded; others skip it.

D gene: TRBD1; J gene: TRBJ2-1; clone size: -; CDR3 length: 13; V gene: TRBV5-1; CDR3 DNA: TGCGCCAGCCTAGGACAGGGACGGAATGAGCAGTTCTTC; CDR3 protein: CASLGQGRNEQFF
D gene: -; J gene: TRBJ1-1; clone size: few; CDR3 length: 15; V gene: TRBV28; CDR3 DNA: TGTGCCAGCAGTCCCATCTGGGTCATGAACACTGAAGCTTTCTTT; CDR3 protein: CASSPIWVMNTEAFF
D gene: TRBD1; J gene: TRBJ2-5; clone size: many; CDR3 length: 14; V gene: TRBV27; CDR3 DNA: TGTGCCAGCAGAGGTCTACAGGGGAAAGAGACCCAGTACTTC; CDR3 protein: CASRGLQGKETQYF
D gene: TRBD1; J gene: TRBJ1-6; clone size: -; CDR3 length: 15; V gene: TRBV20-1; CDR3 DNA: TGCAGTGCTTTCTACAACGGACAGGGTAATTCACCCCTCCACTTT; CDR3 protein: CSAFYNGQGNSPLHF
D gene: -; J gene: TRBJ2-5; clone size: many; CDR3 length: 14; V gene: TRBV5-6; CDR3 DNA: TGTGCCAGCAGCTTGGAAAAGGGAGGAGAGACCCAGTACTTC; CDR3 protein: CASSLEKGGETQYF
D gene: -; J gene: TRBJ2-5; clone size: many; CDR3 length: 14; V gene: TRBV2; CDR3 DNA: TGTGCCAGCAGTGGAAAGGCAGGGCGAGAGACCCAGTACTTC; CDR3 protein: CASSGKAGRETQYF
D gene: -; J gene: TRBJ1-1; clone size: many; CDR3 length: 13; V gene: TRBV12-3/TRBV12-4; CDR3 DNA: TGTGCCACCTCCCTATTAGGGGAGACTGAAGCTTTCTTT; CDR3 protein: CATSLLGETEAFF
D gene: TRBD1; J gene: TRBJ1-2; clone size: few; CDR3 length: 13; V gene: TRBV6-1; CDR3 DNA: TGTGCCAGCCAGGAGGGACAGAACTATGGCTACACCTTC; CDR3 protein: CASQEGQNYGYTF
D gene: -; J gene: TRBJ1-5; clone size: few; CDR3 length: 14; V gene: TRBV24-1; CDR3 DNA: TGTGCCACCAGTGACCCGGGTGCTTATCAGCCCCAGCATTTT; CDR3 protein: CATSDPGAYQPQHF
D gene: TRBD1; J gene: TRBJ1-1; clone size: many; CDR3 length: 15; V gene: TRBV6-5; CDR3 DNA: TGTGCCAGCAGTTACGCCGGGACAGGGAGTTCTGAAGCTTTCTTT; CDR3 protein: CASSYAGTGSSEAFF
D gene: -; J gene: TRBJ1-6; clone size: many; CDR3 length: 16; V gene: TRBV28; CDR3 DNA: TGTGCCAGCATCCCGAGAGGGGAATCCTATAATTCACCCCTCCACTTT; CDR3 protein: CASIPRGESYNSPLHF
D gene: -; J gene: TRBJ1-1; clone size: many; CDR3 length: 14; V gene: TRBV18; CDR3 DNA: TGTGCCAGCTCACCTATCCCCCCGAACACTGAAGCTTTCTTT; CDR3 protein: CASSPIPPNTEAFF